The clone carrying this TCR beta chain qualifies as medium-sized. With 3 bases removed from V and 3 bases from J, the gap between germline ends came to 8 bases. The CDR3 spans 13 residues. Amplification of TRBV12-4/TRBJ1-2 clonotypes used adaptor-ligated barcode primers. TCRdb re-derived calls from the multiplex PCR reads in MiXCR, one entry per CDR3 protein. The top ten clones hold roughly 37% of a sample with 700 or so distinct CDR3 sequences, 2.5% to 3.5% of them seen once. The clonotype was recovered from a female donor with breast cancer. The chain combines TRBV12-3 or TRBV12-4 with TRBJ1-2; D ambiguous. The sample was naive CD4+ T cells sorted from blood. Subset denoted: naive CD4+ T cells, CD4+CD45RA+CD25-. The CDR3 sequence: CASSLVRYYGYTF. Here the CDR3 DNA reads TGTGCCAGCAGTTTGGTCCGCTACTATGGCTACACCTTC.